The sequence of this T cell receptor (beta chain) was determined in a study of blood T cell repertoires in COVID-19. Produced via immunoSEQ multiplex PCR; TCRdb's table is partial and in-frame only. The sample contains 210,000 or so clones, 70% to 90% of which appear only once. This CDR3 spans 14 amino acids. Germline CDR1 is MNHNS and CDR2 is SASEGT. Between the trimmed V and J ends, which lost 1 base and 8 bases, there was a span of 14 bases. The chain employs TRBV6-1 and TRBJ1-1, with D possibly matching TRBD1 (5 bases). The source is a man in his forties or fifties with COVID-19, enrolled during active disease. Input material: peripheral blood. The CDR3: CASSEVGGGPEAFF. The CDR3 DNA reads TGTGCCAGCAGTGAAGTGGGGGGAGGCCCCGAAGCTTTCTTT.